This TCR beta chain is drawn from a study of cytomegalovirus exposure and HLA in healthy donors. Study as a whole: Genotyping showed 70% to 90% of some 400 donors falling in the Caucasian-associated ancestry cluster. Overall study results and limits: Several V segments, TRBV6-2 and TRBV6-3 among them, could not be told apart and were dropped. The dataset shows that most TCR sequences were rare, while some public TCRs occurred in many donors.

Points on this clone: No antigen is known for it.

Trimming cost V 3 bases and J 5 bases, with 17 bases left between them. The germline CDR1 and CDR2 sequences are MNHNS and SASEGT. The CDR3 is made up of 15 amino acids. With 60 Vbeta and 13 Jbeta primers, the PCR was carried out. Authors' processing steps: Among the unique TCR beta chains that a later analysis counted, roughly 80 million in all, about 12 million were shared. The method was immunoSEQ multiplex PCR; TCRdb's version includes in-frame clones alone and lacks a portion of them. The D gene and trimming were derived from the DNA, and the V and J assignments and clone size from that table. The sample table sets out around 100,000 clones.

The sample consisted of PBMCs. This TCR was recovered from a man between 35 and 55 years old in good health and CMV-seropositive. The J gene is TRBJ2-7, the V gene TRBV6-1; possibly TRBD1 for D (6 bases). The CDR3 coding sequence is TGTGCCAGCAGTGAGGCAAGGCAGGGGTGGCACGAGCAGTACTTC. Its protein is CASSEARQGWHEQYF.